Included here is one TCR beta chain sequence, with context. As yet, its antigen is unknown. TCRdb re-called the 5' RACE reads through MiXCR, storing one row per CDR3 protein. The sample lists about 420,000 distinct CDR3 sequences, about a quarter seen once, with about an eighth in the top ten. This specimen belongs to a study of T-cell memory formation after mild COVID-19. Study in general: TCR clustering was largely donor specific. Study-level points and caveats: CD4/CD8 balance held among clones contracting day 15 to 85, and later expanders leaned CD4+. Memory sampled before infection contained some responding clones, suggesting cross-reactive memory joined.

Germline assignment: CDR1 SGHRS and CDR2 YFSETQ. CDR3 length: 14 residues. V was pared by 4 bases and J by 2 bases, with 13 bases between. This sequence originates from an adult woman who had mild COVID-19 (a few samples of this study predate the infection). Cell type and time point are not known. The chain links TRBV5-1 to TRBJ2-7; no firm D call. The sequenced sample consisted of PBMCs or a T cell subset sorted from them (not recorded which). The CDR3 loop is CASSHPTKTYEQYF. The CDR3 DNA reads as TGCGCCAGCAGCCACCCAACGAAAACCTACGAGCAGTACTTC.